A selection of T cell receptor beta chains follows, all from one sample in a study of tumor-infiltrating lymphocytes in primary liver carcinoma. MiXCR, applied by TCRdb to the multiplex PCR reads, yields one record per CDR3 protein. The sample yields 310,000 or so distinct CDR3 sequences, around 50% seen once. The material sequenced was peripheral blood. The receptor set was obtained from a woman in her 30s with primary liver carcinoma and hepatitis B virus infection. CDR3s include the opening cysteine and the closing phenylalanine or tryptophan. The D gene is left open where the match is weak. Some rows have no size entry. The others give once, few or many, or a class for an expanded clone.

clone_size | j_call | v_call | d_call | cdr3_aa | cdr3_nt
NA | TRBJ2-1 | TRBV12-3/TRBV12-4 | NA | CASSFPGFNGQFF | TGTGCCAGCAGTTTCCCTGGGTTCAATGGGCAGTTCTTC
NA | TRBJ2-4 | TRBV28 | NA | CASSDVGTKDIQYF | TGTGCCAGCAGCGATGTCGGGACAAAGGACATTCAGTACTTC
NA | TRBJ1-1 | TRBV7-9 | NA | CASSFGAMNTEAFF | TGTGCCAGCAGCTTTGGAGCCATGAACACTGAAGCTTTCTTT
once | TRBJ2-1 | TRBV24-1 | TRBD2 | CATSDPRTGTRPYNEQFF | TGTGCCACCAGTGATCCCCGGACCGGGACTAGGCCCTACAATGAGCAGTTCTTC
NA | TRBJ2-3 | TRBV12-3/TRBV12-4 | NA | CASSLLGVFGGAGRVTF | TGTGCCAGCAGTTTATTAGGCGTTTTCGGGGGCGCGGGTCGGGTCACTTTT
NA | TRBJ1-3 | TRBV7-3 | NA | CASSFTGGPGNTIYF | TGTGCCAGCAGCTTTACGGGGGGTCCTGGAAACACCATATATTTT
many | TRBJ1-1 | TRBV29-1 | NA | CSVAFSNTEAFF | TGCAGCGTTGCCTTTTCAAACACTGAAGCTTTCTTT
NA | TRBJ2-7 | TRBV5-5 | NA | CASSFMQGSEQYF | TGTGCCAGCAGCTTTATGCAGGGAAGCGAGCAGTACTTC
NA | TRBJ2-7 | TRBV29-1 | NA | CGATGRTSYEQYF | TGCGGCGCCACAGGGAGGACCTCATACGAGCAGTACTTC
many | TRBJ2-7 | TRBV4-2 | NA | CASSQYMAYEQYF | TGTGCCAGCAGCCAGTACATGGCGTACGAGCAGTACTTC
NA | TRBJ2-2 | TRBV6-2/TRBV6-3 | NA | CASNPEFYGELFF | TGTGCCAGCAACCCGGAGTTTTACGGGGAGCTGTTTTTT
NA | TRBJ2-6 | TRBV4-2 | NA | CASSHATSGDGANVLTF | TGTGCCAGCAGCCATGCAACCTCAGGGGACGGGGCCAACGTCCTGACTTTC
few | TRBJ2-1 | TRBV12-3/TRBV12-4 | TRBD2 | CASSYVAGGPYNEQFF | TGTGCCAGCAGTTACGTAGCGGGAGGGCCCTACAATGAGCAGTTCTTC
NA | TRBJ2-6 | TRBV12-3/TRBV12-4 | TRBD2 | CASSGAGAGANVLTF | TGTGCCAGCAGTGGAGCGGGAGCTGGGGCCAACGTCCTGACTTTC
few | TRBJ2-1 | TRBV6-1 | NA | CASIVNWGTSYNEQFF | TGTGCCAGCATTGTTAATTGGGGGACCTCCTACAATGAGCAGTTCTTC
NA | TRBJ2-2 | TRBV4-1 | NA | CASSQAGRTGNTGELFF | TGCGCCAGCAGCCAAGCTGGGAGGACAGGGAACACCGGGGAGCTGTTTTTT
NA | TRBJ1-1 | TRBV6-2/TRBV6-3 | NA | CASSLSLHLKDAFF | TGTGCCAGCAGTTTGAGCCTGCACCTGAAAGACGCTTTCTTT
NA | TRBJ2-5 | TRBV6-6 | NA | CASRNRGGKETQYF | TGTGCCAGCAGAAACAGGGGAGGGAAAGAGACCCAGTACTTC
NA | TRBJ2-2 | TRBV11-2 | NA | CASSLQGTNTEEMFF | TGTGCCAGCAGCCTACAGGGTACGAACACCGAGGAGATGTTTTTT
few | TRBJ2-7 | TRBV5-4 | TRBD2 | CASKLAGGPYEQYF | TGTGCCAGTAAACTAGCGGGAGGGCCCTACGAGCAGTACTTC
NA | TRBJ1-1 | TRBV29-1 | NA | CSAQSQKNTEAFF | TGCAGCGCTCAGAGCCAGAAGAACACTGAAGCTTTCTTT
NA | TRBJ1-1 | TRBV30 | NA | CAWTPPSNTEAFF | TGTGCCTGGACCCCTCCTTCGAACACTGAAGCTTTCTTT
NA | TRBJ1-1 | TRBV11-2 | NA | CASNSLGEAFF | TGTGCCAGTAACTCCTTGGGGGAAGCTTTCTTT
NA | TRBJ1-5 | TRBV12-3/TRBV12-4 | NA | CASRADRSYSNQPQHF | TGCGCCAGCAGGGCGGATAGGTCTTATAGCAATCAGCCCCAGCATTTT
NA | TRBJ2-1 | TRBV12-3/TRBV12-4 | TRBD2 | CASSFYSGVTQFF | TGTGCCAGCAGTTTCTATAGCGGGGTGACACAGTTCTTC
few | TRBJ1-6 | TRBV28 | NA | CASNGGARRSPLHF | TGTGCCAGCAACGGGGGGGCGAGGAGATCACCCCTCCACTTT
many | TRBJ2-1 | TRBV11-1 | NA | CASVLWDNSYNEQFF | TGTGCCAGCGTGCTGTGGGACAACTCCTACAATGAGCAGTTCTTC
many | TRBJ2-5 | TRBV29-1 | NA | CSVIGRGLETQYF | TGCAGCGTTATCGGCAGGGGTTTGGAGACCCAGTACTTC
NA | TRBJ2-2 | TRBV6-2/TRBV6-3 | NA | CASSYPPGERGTGELSF | TGTGCCAGCAGTTACCCCCCAGGGGAGAGAGGCACCGGGGAGCTGTCTTTT
NA | TRBJ2-7 | TRBV6-2/TRBV6-3 | NA | CASSPLRNGGFYEQYF | TGTGCCAGCAGCCCCCTCCGGAACGGTGGGTTCTACGAGCAGTACTTT
NA | TRBJ2-7 | TRBV12-3/TRBV12-4 | NA | CASSLGYSRGTYEQYF | TGTGCCAGCAGTTTAGGCTACTCCCGGGGGACCTACGAGCAGTACTTC
NA | TRBJ2-4 | TRBV19 | TRBD2 | CAPTGGIGNTQYF | TGTGCCCCCACGGGGGGGATCGGAAACACTCAGTACTTC
NA | TRBJ2-3 | TRBV11-2 | TRBD2 | CANSPRIQAGGPTDTRYF | TGTGCCAACAGCCCCCGAATACAAGCGGGAGGGCCCACAGATACGCGGTATTTT
NA | TRBJ1-1 | TRBV9 | NA | CASSDPRVDTEAFF | TGTGCCAGCAGCGACCCCAGGGTAGACACTGAAGCTTTCTTT
NA | TRBJ2-5 | TRBV29-1 | NA | CSVETGGGVRETQYF | TGTAGCGTTGAAACCGGAGGGGGAGTGAGGGAGACCCAATACTTC
NA | TRBJ2-2 | TRBV10-3 | TRBD1 | CAIRGGQVNTGELFF | TGTGCCATCAGAGGGGGACAGGTGAACACCGGGGAGCTGTTTTTT
many | TRBJ2-3 | TRBV5-1 | TRBD2 | CASSPGLAAVRADTQYF | TGCGCCAGCAGTCCGGGACTAGCGGCTGTTAGGGCAGATACGCAGTATTTT
once | TRBJ1-1 | TRBV11-3 | NA | CASSPRQAIKNAEAFF | TGTGCCAGCAGCCCTAGACAGGCTATCAAGAACGCTGAAGCTTTCTTT
many | TRBJ2-4 | TRBV29-1 | TRBD2 | CSVGGVGAKNIQYF | TGCAGCGTCGGGGGGGTGGGGGCCAAAAACATTCAGTACTTC
NA | TRBJ1-5 | TRBV28 | NA | CASSLKFQPQHF | TGTGCCAGCAGTTTGAAGTTCCAGCCCCAGCATTTT
many | TRBJ2-7 | TRBV12-3/TRBV12-4 | TRBD1 | CASTHGQGWGEQYF | TGTGCCAGCACCCACGGACAGGGTTGGGGCGAGCAGTACTTC
many | TRBJ2-2 | TRBV4-1 | NA | CASSKRGGTSLAGELFF | TGCGCCAGCAGCAAAAGAGGAGGGACCTCGCTCGCCGGGGAGCTGTTTTTT
NA | TRBJ1-5 | TRBV12-3/TRBV12-4 | TRBD1 | CASWGTGRGGPQHF | TGTGCCAGCTGGGGGACAGGGAGGGGGGGGCCCCAGCATTTT
once | TRBJ1-1 | TRBV14 | NA | CASSRASWAETFF | TGTGCCAGCAGCAGGGCCAGTTGGGCTGAAACTTTCTTT
few | TRBJ2-4 | TRBV7-6 | TRBD2 | CASSLTSGEENIQYF | TGTGCCAGCAGCTTAACTAGCGGGGAAGAAAACATTCAGTACTTC
once | TRBJ2-5 | TRBV18 | NA | CASSPMAVETQYF | TGTGCCAGCTCGCCCATGGCGGTAGAGACCCAGTACTTC
few | TRBJ2-5 | TRBV10-2 | NA | CASSEAPWGPQETQYF | TGCGCCAGCAGTGAGGCCCCGTGGGGACCCCAAGAGACCCAGTACTTC